The clone carrying this T cell receptor beta chain occurred a few times. Using its own MiXCR run on the 5' RACE reads, TCRdb lists one record per CDR3 protein. The sample has approximately 70,000 distinct CDR3 sequences, approximately 10% seen once; the top ten hold 8.5% to 10%. This sample is part of a study of neurological immune-mediated disorders. V was trimmed by 4 bases and J by 3 bases, leaving 6 bases between them. This CDR3 region has 12 residues. Per germline, CDR1 ENHRY and CDR2 SYGVKD. The time point denotes: longitudinal time-point 1 (baseline). Material: PBMCs. The chain joins TRBV10-3 to TRBJ1-1; D remains ambiguous. The clonotype originates from a man under 40 in good health. The CDR3 is CAISGRDTEAFF. In DNA, the CDR3 is TGTGCCATCAGTGGTAGGGACACTGAAGCTTTCTTT.